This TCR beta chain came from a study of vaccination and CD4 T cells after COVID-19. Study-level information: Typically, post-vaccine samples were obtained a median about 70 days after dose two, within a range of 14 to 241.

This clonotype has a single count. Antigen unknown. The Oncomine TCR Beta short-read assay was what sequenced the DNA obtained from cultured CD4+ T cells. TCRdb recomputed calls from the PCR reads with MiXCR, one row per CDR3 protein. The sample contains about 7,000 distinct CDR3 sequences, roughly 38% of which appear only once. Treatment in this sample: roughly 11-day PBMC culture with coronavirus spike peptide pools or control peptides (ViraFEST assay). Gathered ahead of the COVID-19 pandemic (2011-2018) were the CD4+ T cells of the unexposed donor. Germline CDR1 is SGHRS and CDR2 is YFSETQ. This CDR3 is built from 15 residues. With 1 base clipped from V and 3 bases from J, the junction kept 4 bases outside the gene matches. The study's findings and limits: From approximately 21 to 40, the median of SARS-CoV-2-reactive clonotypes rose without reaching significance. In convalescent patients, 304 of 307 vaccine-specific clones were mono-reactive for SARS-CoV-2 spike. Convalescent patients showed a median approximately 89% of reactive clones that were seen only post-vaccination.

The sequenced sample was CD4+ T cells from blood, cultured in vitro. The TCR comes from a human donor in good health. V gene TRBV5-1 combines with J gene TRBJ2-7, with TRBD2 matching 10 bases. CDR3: CASSLKLAGGYEQYF. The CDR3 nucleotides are TGCGCCAGCAGCTTGAAATTAGCGGGGGGCTACGAGCAGTACTTC.